One sample yielded the 9 T cell receptor beta chains listed below, sequenced in a study of PD-L1 blockade in urothelial cancer. Method: immunoSEQ multiplex PCR; TCRdb's copy keeps in-frame clones and lacks some. The sample lists roughly 45,000 clones; roughly 80% were seen once. Time point noted: peripheral blood 6 weeks after treatment start. Sequenced here: PBMCs, sampled around atezolizumab (anti-PD-L1) treatment. The receptors originated from a man in his 60s with urothelial cancer.

The rearrangement joins TRBV7-6 to TRBJ2-5; the D gene is possibly TRBD2 (5 bases). CDR1 is SGHVS, CDR2 FNYEAQ, per germline. CDR3 length: 15 amino acids. The germline V and J ends were trimmed by 0 bases and 2 bases, with 10 bases remaining between them. CDR3 DNA sequence: TGTGCCAGCAGCTTAGCGTACCAGCGGCAAGAGACCCAGTACTTC. It codes for CASSLAYQRQETQYF.

The chain couples TRBV6-6 to TRBJ1-2; TRBD1 is a possible D gene (5 bases). Trimming pared 8 bases from V and 4 bases from J, leaving 17 bases between. This CDR3 region has 14 residues. Germline-derived CDR1 and CDR2 are MNHNY and SVGAGI (reference sequence). The CDR3 protein is CASGKPQGIYGYTF. CDR3 nucleotide sequence: TGTGCCAGCGGCAAACCGCAGGGTATCTATGGCTACACCTTC.

The rearrangement uses TRBV30 and TRBJ2-5; TRBD1 might be the D (6 bases). This CDR3 is built from 15 residues. CDR1 and CDR2 (germline): GTSNPN, SVGIG (reference sequence). The V end lost 4 bases, the J end lost 3 bases, and 18 bases lay between the germline ends. The CDR3, as DNA: TGTGCCTGGACTGAACAGGGCCTTCCCGAAGAGACCCAGTACTTC. This encodes CAWTEQGLPEETQYF.

The chain carries TRBV2 and TRBJ1-1; D is perhaps TRBD1 (5 bases). Looked up from germline, CDR1 is SNHLY and CDR2 is FYNNEI. The CDR3 is made up of 13 amino acids. V was trimmed by 3 bases and J by 4 bases, leaving 9 bases between them. CDR3 region: CASSDGGITEAFF. The CDR3 nucleotides read TGTGCCAGCAGTGACGGGGGGATCACTGAAGCTTTCTTT.

V is TRBV6-1 and J is TRBJ1-1; D might be TRBD1 (6 bases). Between the trimmed V and J ends, which lost 4 bases and 4 bases, there was a span of 22 bases. This CDR3 is built from 17 residues. CDR1 is MNHNS, CDR2 SASEGT, per germline. As DNA, the CDR3 is TGTGCCAGCAGTGTACCGGGACATCGGAGAGGGGGCACTGAAGCTTTCTTT. It codes for CASSVPGHRRGGTEAFF.

The chain is built from TRBV4-1 and TRBJ2-1; 9 positions match TRBD1. Per germline, CDR1 MGHRA and CDR2 YSYEKL. The CDR3 sequence is 19 residues long. V shed 0 bases and J 6 bases; nucleotides not matched to a gene: 15. The CDR3 here is CASSQDSPITGGAGNEQFF. CDR3 in DNA: TGCGCCAGCAGCCAAGATAGTCCCATAACAGGGGGCGCGGGCAATGAGCAGTTCTTC.

The V call is TRBV5-1, the J call TRBJ1-3; 7 nucleotides match TRBD1. Germline assignment: CDR1 SGHRS and CDR2 YFSETQ. The CDR3 is 15 residues long. J lost 3 bases, V lost 2 bases, and 5 bases had no gene match. This CDR3 is CASSFSGTVGNTIYF. CDR3 DNA sequence: TGCGCCAGCAGCTTCTCCGGGACAGTTGGAAACACCATATATTTT.

This chain connects TRBV7-2 to TRBJ1-1; no clear D. V lost 4 bases and J 0 bases, leaving 9 bases between the germline ends. The CDR3 runs 14 residues. Germline assignment: CDR1 SGHTA and CDR2 FQGNSA. The CDR3 sequence: CASSSRRMNTEAFF. The CDR3, as DNA: TGTGCCAGCAGCTCTCGCAGGATGAACACTGAAGCTTTCTTT.

The chain has TRBV28 and TRBJ2-7; perhaps TRBD2 as D (6 bases). The CDR3 has 14 residues. The V gene lost 6 bases and the J gene lost 2 bases, with 14 bases spanning the gap. The germline CDR1 and CDR2 sequences are MDHEN and SYDVKM. The chain's CDR3 is CASSPGVLAYEQYF. The DNA for the CDR3 is TGTGCCAGCAGCCCGGGGGTACTCGCCTACGAGCAGTACTTC.